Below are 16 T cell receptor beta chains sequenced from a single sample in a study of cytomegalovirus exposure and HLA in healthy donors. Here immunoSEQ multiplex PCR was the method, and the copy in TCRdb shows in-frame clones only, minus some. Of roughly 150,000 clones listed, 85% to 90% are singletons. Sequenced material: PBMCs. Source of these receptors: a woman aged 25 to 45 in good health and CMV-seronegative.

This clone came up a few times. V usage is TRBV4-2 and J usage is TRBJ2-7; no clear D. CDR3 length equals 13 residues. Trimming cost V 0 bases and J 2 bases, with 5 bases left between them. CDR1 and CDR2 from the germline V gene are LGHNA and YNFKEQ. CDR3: CASSQDLPYEQYF. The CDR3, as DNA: TGTGCCAGCAGCCAAGATCTCCCCTACGAGCAGTACTTC.

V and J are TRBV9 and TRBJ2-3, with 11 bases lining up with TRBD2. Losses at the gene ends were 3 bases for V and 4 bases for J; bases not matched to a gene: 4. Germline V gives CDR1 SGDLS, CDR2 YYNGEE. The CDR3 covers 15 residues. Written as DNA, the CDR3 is TGTGCCAGCAGCGCTCAGACTAGCGGGGCAGATACGCAGTATTTT. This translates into CASSAQTSGADTQYF.

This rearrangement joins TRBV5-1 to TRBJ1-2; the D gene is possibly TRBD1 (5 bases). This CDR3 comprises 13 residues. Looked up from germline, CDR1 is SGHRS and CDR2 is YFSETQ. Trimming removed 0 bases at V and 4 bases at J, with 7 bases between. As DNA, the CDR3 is TGCGCCAGCAGCTTGGGACAGTTCTATGGCTACACCTTC. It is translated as CASSLGQFYGYTF.

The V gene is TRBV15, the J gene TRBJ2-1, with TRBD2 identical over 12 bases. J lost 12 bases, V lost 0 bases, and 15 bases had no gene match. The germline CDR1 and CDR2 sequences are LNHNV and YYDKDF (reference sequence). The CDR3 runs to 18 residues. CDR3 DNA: TGTGCCACCAGCAGAGATGTACTAGCGGGGGGACTAGGCTTAGGGCAGTTCTTC. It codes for CATSRDVLAGGLGLGQFF. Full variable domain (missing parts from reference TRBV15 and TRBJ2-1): DAMVIQNPRYQVTQFGKPVTLSCSQTLNHNVMYWYQQKSSQAPKLLFHYYDKDFNNEADTPDNFQSRRPNTSFCFLDIRSPGLGDTAMYLCATSRDVLAGGLGLGQFFGPGTRLTVL.

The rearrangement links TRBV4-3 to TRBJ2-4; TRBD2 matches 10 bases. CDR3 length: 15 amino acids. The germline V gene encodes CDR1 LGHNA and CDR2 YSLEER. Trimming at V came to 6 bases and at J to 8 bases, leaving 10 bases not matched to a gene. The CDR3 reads CASSPTSGMGDIQYF. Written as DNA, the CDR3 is TGCGCCAGCAGTCCCACTAGCGGGATGGGGGACATTCAGTACTTC.

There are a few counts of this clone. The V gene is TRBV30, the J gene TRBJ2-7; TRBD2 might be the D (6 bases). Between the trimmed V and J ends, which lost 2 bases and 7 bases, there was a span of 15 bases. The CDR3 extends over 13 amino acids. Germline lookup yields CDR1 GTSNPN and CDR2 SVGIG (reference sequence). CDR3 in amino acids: CAWSRRGAGEQYF. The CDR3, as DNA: TGTGCCTGGAGTAGGCGGGGAGCCGGAGAGCAGTACTTC.

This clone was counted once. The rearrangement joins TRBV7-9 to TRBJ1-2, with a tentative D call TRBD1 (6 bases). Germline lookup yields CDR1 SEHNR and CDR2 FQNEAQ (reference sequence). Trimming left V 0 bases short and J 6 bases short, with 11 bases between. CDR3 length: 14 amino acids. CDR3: CASSLASRGHGYTF. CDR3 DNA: TGTGCCAGCAGCTTAGCTTCCAGGGGCCATGGCTACACCTTC.

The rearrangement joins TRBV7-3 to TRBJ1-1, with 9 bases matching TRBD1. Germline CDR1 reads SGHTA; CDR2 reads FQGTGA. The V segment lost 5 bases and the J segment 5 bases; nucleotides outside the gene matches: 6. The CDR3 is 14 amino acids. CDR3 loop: CASSPQGAGTEAFF. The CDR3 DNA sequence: TGTGCCAGCAGCCCACAGGGGGCTGGGACTGAAGCTTTCTTT.

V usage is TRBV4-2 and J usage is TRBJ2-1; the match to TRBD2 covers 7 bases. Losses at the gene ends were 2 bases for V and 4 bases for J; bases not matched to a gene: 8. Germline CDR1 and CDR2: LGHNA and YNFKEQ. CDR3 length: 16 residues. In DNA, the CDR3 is TGTGCCAGCAGCCAATACGCTAGCGGCATATACAATGAGCAGTTCTTC. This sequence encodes CASSQYASGIYNEQFF.

The CDR3 DNA reads as TGCAGTGCCGAAAGGGGGGGAGAGCAGTACTTC. This sequence encodes CSAERGGEQYF. The chain recombines TRBV20-1 with TRBJ2-7, with TRBD2 as a possible D gene (7 bases). CDR3 length: 11 amino acids. V lost 6 bases and J 7 bases, leaving 13 bases between the germline ends. Germline CDR1 is DFQATT and CDR2 is SNEGSKA (reference sequence).

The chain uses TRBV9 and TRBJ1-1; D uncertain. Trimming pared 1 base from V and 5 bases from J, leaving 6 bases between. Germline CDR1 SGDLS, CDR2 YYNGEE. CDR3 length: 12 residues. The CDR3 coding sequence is TGTGCCAGCAGCGTAAAGGGAACTGAAGCTTTCTTT. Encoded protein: CASSVKGTEAFF.

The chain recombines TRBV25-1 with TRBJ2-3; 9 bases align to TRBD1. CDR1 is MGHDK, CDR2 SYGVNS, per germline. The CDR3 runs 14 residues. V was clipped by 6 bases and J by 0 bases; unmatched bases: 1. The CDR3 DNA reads TGTGCCAGCAGGGGACAGGGAAGCACAGATACGCAGTATTTT. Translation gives CASRGQGSTDTQYF.

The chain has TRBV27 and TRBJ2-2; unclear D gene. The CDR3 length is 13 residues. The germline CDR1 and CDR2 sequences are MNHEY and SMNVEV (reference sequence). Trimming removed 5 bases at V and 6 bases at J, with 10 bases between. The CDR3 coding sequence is TGTGCCAGCAGTCCCCGGATTGCCGGGGAGCTGTTTTTT. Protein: CASSPRIAGELFF.

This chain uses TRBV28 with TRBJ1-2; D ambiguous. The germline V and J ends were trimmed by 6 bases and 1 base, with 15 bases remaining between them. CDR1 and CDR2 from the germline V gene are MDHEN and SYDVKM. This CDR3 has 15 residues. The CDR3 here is CASSPTRTINYGYTF. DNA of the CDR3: TGTGCCAGCAGCCCAACAAGAACCATTAACTATGGCTACACCTTC.

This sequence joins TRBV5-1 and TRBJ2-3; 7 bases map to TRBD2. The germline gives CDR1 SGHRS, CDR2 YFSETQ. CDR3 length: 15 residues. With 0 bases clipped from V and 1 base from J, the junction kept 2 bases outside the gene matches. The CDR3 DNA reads TGCGCCAGCAGCTTGGGGGCGGGGGGCACAGATACGCAGTATTTT. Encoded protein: CASSLGAGGTDTQYF.

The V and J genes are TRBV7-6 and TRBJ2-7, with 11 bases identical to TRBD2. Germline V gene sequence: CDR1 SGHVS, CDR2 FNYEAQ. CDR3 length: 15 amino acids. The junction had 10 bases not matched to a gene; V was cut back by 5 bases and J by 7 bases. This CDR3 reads CASSPSPLAGDEQYF. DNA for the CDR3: TGTGCCAGCAGCCCTAGTCCACTAGCGGGAGATGAGCAGTACTTC.